Listed below are T cell receptor beta chains from one sample, sequenced in a study of blood T cell repertoires in COVID-19. Sequencing used immunoSEQ multiplex PCR; TCRdb keeps in-frame clones, though not all of them. The data show roughly 59,000 clones, approximately 80% seen once. Sequenced sample: peripheral blood. The receptors come from a woman in her 50s with active or convalescent COVID-19. CDR3s include the opening cysteine and the closing phenylalanine or tryptophan. The D gene is left open where the match is weak. Clone size, where shown, is once, few, many, or a class for clones that have expanded.

j_call	v_call	d_call	clone_size	cdr3_nt	cdr3_aa
TRBJ2-7	TRBV10-3	TRBD1	-	TGTGCCATCAGTGAGTCTGAGGACAGGGTGGCCGAGCAGTACTTC	CAISESEDRVAEQYF
TRBJ2-7	TRBV2	-	-	TGTGCCAGCAGTGAGGGCCAGGAGGGCAACGAGCAGTACTTC	CASSEGQEGNEQYF
TRBJ1-2	TRBV13	-	-	TGTGCCAGCAGCGTTCCGTACTATTTTGGCTACACCTTC	CASSVPYYFGYTF
TRBJ1-3	TRBV27	-	-	TGTGCCAGCAGCCCCCAGGGATACGGAAACACCATATATTTT	CASSPQGYGNTIYF
TRBJ2-7	TRBV10-3	TRBD2	-	TGTGCCATCAGTGTAAGCGGGAGCTACGAGCAGTACTTC	CAISVSGSYEQYF
TRBJ2-3	TRBV5-1	-	-	TGCGCCAGCAGCTTGGCCCAGTTAGCGTCTAGCACAGATACGCAGTATTTT	CASSLAQLASSTDTQYF
TRBJ1-1	TRBV28	-	-	TGTGCCAGCAGAACAGTTTCGAACACTGAAGCTTTCTTT	CASRTVSNTEAFF
TRBJ2-1	TRBV6-6	TRBD2	-	TGTGCCAGCAGTCCCCGGACTAGCGGGAGTCACAATGAGCAGTTCTTC	CASSPRTSGSHNEQFF
TRBJ2-5	TRBV21-1	-	once	TGTGCCAGCAGCAAAAATTTTCGGGAAGGGGAGACCCAGTACTTC	CASSKNFREGETQYF
TRBJ1-2	TRBV6-5	-	-	TGTGCCAGCAGCCCCCGGGAGACAGATACTTATGGCTACACCTTC	CASSPRETDTYGYTF
TRBJ2-5	TRBV7-3	TRBD1	-	TGTGCCAGCAGCTTGGACAGGCAAGAGACCCAGTACTTC	CASSLDRQETQYF
TRBJ2-1	TRBV24-1	-	-	TGTGCCACCAGTGATACCCGTACCGGGAGAGTTTCGTATGAGCAGTTCTTC	CATSDTRTGRVSYEQFF
TRBJ1-6	TRBV5-4	-	-	TGTGCCAGCAGCCCAGGACCCCAGGGAATTGAAACCCTCCACTTT	CASSPGPQGIETLHF
TRBJ1-1	TRBV11-3	-	-	TGTGCCAGCAGCTTGGTCCAGGGGACTGAAGCTTTCTTT	CASSLVQGTEAFF
TRBJ2-5	TRBV7-8	-	-	TGTGCCAGCAGCGAAAGCGACAGTTTGAAGACCCAGTACTTC	CASSESDSLKTQYF
TRBJ1-5	TRBV5-4	TRBD1	-	TGTGCCAGCAGCCCGGACAGGGGTTTCAATCAGCCCCAGCATTTT	CASSPDRGFNQPQHF
TRBJ2-3	TRBV15	-	-	TGTGCCACCAGCAGACCCGTCTCGGGAGAGGCAGATACGCAGTATTTT	CATSRPVSGEADTQYF
TRBJ1-2	TRBV18	-	-	TGTGCCAGCGACAATACAGGGCAGGGCTACACCTTC	CASDNTGQGYTF
TRBJ2-1	TRBV9	-	-	TGTGCCAGCAGCGTAGTCTCGTCTTTTAACAATGAGCAGTTCTTC	CASSVVSSFNNEQFF
TRBJ1-2	TRBV5-6	TRBD1	-	TGTGCCAGCAGCCCGCTCCTTGGGACAGCAGGCTACACCTTC	CASSPLLGTAGYTF
TRBJ2-1	TRBV7-2	-	few	TGTGCCAGCAGCTTAGGGCTCAATGAGCAGTTCTTC	CASSLGLNEQFF
TRBJ1-1	TRBV29-1	TRBD1	once	TGCAGCGTCCTTCGACAGGGGCCATTAACTGAAGCTTTCTTT	CSVLRQGPLTEAFF
TRBJ1-4	TRBV6-1	TRBD1	-	TGTGCCAGCCAGGGACAGTCGATGGGAAAACTGTTTTTT	CASQGQSMGKLFF
TRBJ1-1	TRBV19	TRBD1	-	TGTGCCAGTAGACAGGGGGCGCGCACTGAAGCTTTCTTT	CASRQGARTEAFF
TRBJ2-2	TRBV27	TRBD1	-	TGTGCCAGCAGTTTGAACAGGGGGCCGGGCGGGGAGCTGTTTTTT	CASSLNRGPGGELFF
TRBJ2-7	TRBV3-1/TRBV3-2	-	-	TGTGCCAGCAGCCAAAGAGAAGACGAGCAGTACTTC	CASSQREDEQYF
TRBJ2-1	TRBV24-1	-	-	TGTGCCACCGGTCCCGCCCGGAATGAGCAGTTCTTC	CATGPARNEQFF
TRBJ2-1	TRBV29-1	-	-	TGCAGCGTTGGCGGGTTATCTGAGAATGAGCAGTTCTTC	CSVGGLSENEQFF
TRBJ2-1	TRBV2	TRBD2	few	TGTGCCAGCCTTTTACTAGCGGGATCCAATGAGCAGTTCTTC	CASLLLAGSNEQFF
TRBJ2-7	TRBV7-2	TRBD1	-	TGTGCCAGCAGCCACGGACAGGGAAGGTACGAGCAGTACTTC	CASSHGQGRYEQYF
TRBJ2-7	TRBV5-1	TRBD2	few	TGCGCCAGCAGCGAGGCGGGAGGGTGGGTCTACGAGCAGTACTTC	CASSEAGGWVYEQYF
TRBJ2-7	TRBV18	TRBD1	many	TGTGCCAGCTCACCGACGACAGGGGGGCTTTCCTACGAGCAGTACTTC	CASSPTTGGLSYEQYF
TRBJ1-1	TRBV7-8	-	-	TGTGCCAGCAGCTTAACATTTCCGGCGGAGAACACTGAAGCTTTCTTT	CASSLTFPAENTEAFF
TRBJ1-6	TRBV6-5	-	-	TGTGCCAGCAGTTACCTACAGGGTAGTGGGTCACCCCTCCACTTT	CASSYLQGSGSPLHF
TRBJ2-7	TRBV4-1	TRBD1	once	TGCGCCAGCAGCCAACCCGGACAGGGGGGTGAGCAGTACTTC	CASSQPGQGGEQYF
TRBJ2-2	TRBV9	TRBD1	-	TGTGCCAGCAGCCTCCGGACAGGGGTTCTCCGTTCGGGCACCGGGGAGCTGTTTTTT	CASSLRTGVLRSGTGELFF
TRBJ1-2	TRBV5-6	TRBD1	many	TGTGCCAGCAGCCATCAGGGGGCAAACTATGGCTACACCTTC	CASSHQGANYGYTF
TRBJ1-3	TRBV19	-	-	TGTGCCAGTAGTACGCGACAGGCTAGCTCTGGAAACACCATATATTTT	CASSTRQASSGNTIYF
TRBJ2-7	TRBV2	TRBD1	-	TGTGCCAGCAGTTCCGGGACAGGGAACCACGAGCAGTACTTC	CASSSGTGNHEQYF
TRBJ2-3	TRBV7-9	-	-	TGTGCCAGCAGTTTCTTGAGTGGACTTCTCACAGATACGCAGTATTTT	CASSFLSGLLTDTQYF
TRBJ1-2	TRBV19	-	-	TGTGCCAGTAGTATAGGAGGCCGGGGCTACACCTTC	CASSIGGRGYTF
TRBJ1-1	TRBV9	-	-	TGTGCCAGCAGCGTAGATGCGGGGTGGAACACTGAAGCTTTCTTT	CASSVDAGWNTEAFF
TRBJ1-2	TRBV5-4	-	-	TGTGCCAGCAGCTTGGGCGGGTTGGGCTACACCTTC	CASSLGGLGYTF
TRBJ1-1	TRBV25-1	-	-	TGTGCCAGCAGTGGACCGGGAAGGACTGAAGCTTTCTTT	CASSGPGRTEAFF
TRBJ2-1	TRBV2	-	many	TGTGCCAGCAGTCCTAATCCCCCCTCCTACAATGAGCAGTTCTTC	CASSPNPPSYNEQFF
TRBJ2-7	TRBV12-3/TRBV12-4	-	-	TGTGCCAGCAGTTTGGGCAGTGGTCACGAGCAGTACTTC	CASSLGSGHEQYF
TRBJ2-1	TRBV9	TRBD2	-	TGTGCCAGCAGCGCAAGGACTAGCGGGAGGGGCTACAATGAGCAGTTCTTC	CASSARTSGRGYNEQFF
TRBJ1-2	TRBV4-3	TRBD1	-	TGCGCCAGCAGCCAAGATTTGGGGACAGGGGGTGACGATGGTGGCTACACCTTC	CASSQDLGTGGDDGGYTF
TRBJ2-1	TRBV4-1	TRBD2	-	TGCGCCAGCAGCCAAGGAGGAGCTAGCGGGCCCTACAATGAGCAGTTCTTC	CASSQGGASGPYNEQFF
TRBJ1-1	TRBV6-5	-	-	TGTGCCAGCATCGTTGGGGGGGGCGAGACTGAAGCTTTCTTT	CASIVGGGETEAFF
TRBJ1-1	TRBV29-1	TRBD1	-	TGCAGCGTACAGGGGGCTCCGATGAACACTGAAGCTTTCTTT	CSVQGAPMNTEAFF